The 29 T cell receptor beta chains below were found in one sample sequenced in a study of Graves' ophthalmopathy and Graves' hyperthyroidism. Amplified material comprised TCR beta CDR3 regions derived from RNA transcripts. RT-PCR with HTBI primers came first, then second-round multiplex PCR. TCRdb ran MiXCR on the multiplex PCR reads and lists one entry per CDR3 protein. The sample yields 1 million to 1.3 million distinct CDR3 sequences, less than 45% seen once. Sequencing was done on a sample of peripheral blood or thyroid tissue (not recorded which). These TCRs come from an adult man with Graves' hyperthyroidism.

With respect to this clonotype: This sequence may be a read error, since a much larger clone differs from it by one base. The V call is TRBV9, the J call TRBJ1-3, with D tentatively TRBD1 (6 bases). CDR1 and CDR2 from the germline V gene are SGDLS and YYNGEE. The length of the CDR3 is 14 residues. CDR3 bases: TGTGCCTGCAGCGAACAGGGTTCTGGAAACACCATATATTTT. Residues: CACSEQGSGNTIYF.

This clonotype was observed at least ten times. The V gene is TRBV29-1, the J gene TRBJ2-7; TRBD1 agrees at 11 bases. Germline values: CDR1 SQVTM, CDR2 ANQGSEA. V lost 5 bases to trimming and J lost 6 bases; unmatched junction nucleotides: 9. CDR3 length equals 14 residues. The CDR3 nucleotides read TGCAGCGTTCTCACCGGGACAGGGGGGGGCGAGCAGTACTTC. It codes for CSVLTGTGGGEQYF.

Concerning this clonotype: This may be a read error: a much more frequent sequence differs by one nucleotide. The V gene is TRBV29-1, the J gene TRBJ1-2; possibly TRBD1 for D (5 bases). The CDR3 has 12 residues. CDR1 and CDR2 from the germline V gene are SQVTM and ANQGSEA. CDR3 nucleotide sequence: TGCAGCGTTGAACAAGACAGCTATGGCCACACCTTC. This gives the protein CSVEQDSYGHTF.

This rearrangement joins TRBV7-2 to TRBJ2-5, with 10 bases matching TRBD1. V lost 1 base to trimming and J lost 4 bases; unmatched junction nucleotides: 12. In germline, CDR1 is SGHTA, CDR2 FQGNSA. The CDR3 is made up of 18 amino acids. DNA of the CDR3: TGTGCCAGCAGCTTAGGTCCCCTGACAGGGGGCAGTGGAGAGACCCAGTACTTC. Its protein product is CASSLGPLTGGSGETQYF.

The chain recombines TRBV2 with TRBJ2-5, with TRBD2 identical over 10 bases. In germline, CDR1 is SNHLY, CDR2 FYNNEI. The CDR3 is made up of 19 amino acids. Germline trimming cut 1 base from V and 3 bases from J; bases unmatched to any gene: 14. In DNA, the CDR3 is TGTGCCAGCAGTGAAGGGCCGGCGACTAGCGGGTTTGTTGAAGAGACCCAGTACTTC. It encodes CASSEGPATSGFVEETQYF.

On this clonotype itself: A much larger clone differs from this one at a single base, so this may be a read error. The chain combines TRBV7-9 with TRBJ1-6; no definite D call. Germline V gene lookup returns CDR1 SEHNR and CDR2 FQNEAQ (reference sequence). Deletions cut 8 bases from V and 10 bases from J, with 24 bases between. CDR3 length: 16 residues. The CDR3 loop is CASGKGLLIRRSPLHF. The CDR3 DNA sequence: TGTGCCAGCGGCAAAGGACTTCTCATAAGGCGATCACCCCTCCACTTT.

J is TRBJ2-7 and V is TRBV5-1; a weak D match, TRBD2 (8 bases). Trimming stripped 4 bases from V and 0 bases from J, with 20 bases between. CDR1 and CDR2 from the germline V gene are SGHRS and YFSETQ. The CDR3 consists of 17 residues. CDR3 nucleotide sequence: TGCGCCAGCAGCCCCGGGGGGGAGGGACAGTTCTCCTACGAGCAGTACTTC. Translation: CASSPGGEGQFSYEQYF.

A few counts support this clonotype. V is TRBV12-3 or TRBV12-4 and J is TRBJ2-2, with no clear D. The CDR3 is 16 residues long. Between the trimmed V and J ends, which lost 4 bases and 6 bases, there was a span of 18 bases. As DNA, the CDR3 is TGTGCCAGCAGTTGGAATGGCCGTCGAGTCGCCGGGGAGCTGTTTTTT. Amino acids: CASSWNGRRVAGELFF.

This clonotype was detected ten times or more. V usage is TRBV7-9 and J usage is TRBJ2-7, with D unclear. The CDR3 runs 13 residues. Trimming took off 5 bases at V and 0 bases at J, with 8 bases between the two ends. Germline values: CDR1 SEHNR, CDR2 FQNEAQ (reference sequence). The CDR3 reads CASSPPYSYEQYF. The CDR3 DNA sequence: TGTGCCAGCAGCCCCCCGTACTCCTACGAGCAGTACTTC.

This clonotype occurred many times. The rearrangement links TRBV14 to TRBJ1-6; D gene uncertain. The CDR3 sequence is 14 residues long. Germline V lookup: CDR1 SGHDN, CDR2 FVKESK. Trimming took 4 bases from V and 7 from J, leaving 11 bases between them. For the CDR3, the DNA is TGTGCCAGCAGCCTACCCCTATACAATTCACCCCTCCACTTT. Its translation: CASSLPLYNSPLHF.

The sample holds a few counts of this clonotype. This chain links TRBV29-1 with TRBJ2-5; D possibly corresponds to TRBD2 (5 bases). Germline assignment: CDR1 SQVTM and CDR2 ANQGSEA. V lost 0 bases and J 5 bases, leaving 13 bases between the germline ends. This CDR3 has 14 residues. CDR3 sequence (DNA): TGCAGCGTTGAAGATCGGGGAACGAGGGAGACCCAGTACTTC. This sequence encodes CSVEDRGTRETQYF.

Concerning this clonotype: The junction departs from the called germline gene at one end, perhaps through a read error. The chain has TRBV10-3 and TRBJ1-2; a weak D match, TRBD1 (6 bases). The germline gives CDR1 ENHRY, CDR2 SYGVKD. The CDR3 is made up of 18 amino acids. The CDR3 DNA follows: TGTGCCAGCAGTTACGCGGCCGTTACAGGGATGAGTAACTATGGCTACACCTTC. It is translated as CASSYAAVTGMSNYGYTF.

At least ten counts were recorded for this clonotype. This chain joins TRBV7-8 and TRBJ2-5; 8 positions agree with TRBD2. The CDR3 is made up of 15 amino acids. After removal of 5 bases from V and 3 bases from J, the junction contained 8 bases not matched to a gene. Germline assignment: CDR1 SGHVS and CDR2 FQNEAQ. For the CDR3, the DNA is TGTGCCAGCAGCCCCGGGGCGCGGGGGGAAGAGACCCAGTACTTC. Its protein is CASSPGARGEETQYF.

The rearrangement links TRBV4-3 to TRBJ2-7; D uncertain. Deletions cut 4 bases from V and 5 bases from J, with 15 bases between. The CDR3 length is 14 residues. Germline loops: CDR1 LGHNA, CDR2 YSLEER. The CDR3 sequence is CASSPGPTADEQYF. The DNA of the CDR3 is TGCGCCAGCAGCCCCGGGCCTACCGCGGACGAGCAGTACTTC.

The genes are TRBV5-5 and TRBJ2-5; D is perhaps TRBD1 (6 bases). Trimming stripped 2 bases from V and 5 bases from J, with 13 bases between. There are 14 residues in the CDR3. CDR1 is SGHKS and CDR2 is YYEKEE in the germline V gene (reference sequence). The CDR3 here is CASSLILTGETQYF. CDR3 nucleotide sequence: TGTGCCAGCAGCTTAATTTTAACAGGGGAGACCCAGTACTTC.

This clonotype was counted only a few times. In DNA form, the CDR3 reads TGTGCCAGCAGCTTAGCTGTACGGGAAAAACTGTTTTTT. It codes for CASSLAVREKLFF. The gene calls are TRBV3-1 and TRBJ1-4; D unresolved. CDR3 size: 13 residues. Germline CDR1 LGHDT, CDR2 YNNKEL (reference sequence). Trimming took off 5 bases at V and 8 bases at J, with 12 bases between the two ends.

This clonotype was recorded a few times. The chain couples TRBV2 to TRBJ2-7; D is ambiguous. This CDR3 has 17 amino acids. V shed 8 bases and J shed 0 bases, with 23 bases lying between them. Germline V gene sequence: CDR1 SNHLY, CDR2 FYNNEI. Written as DNA, the CDR3 is TGTGCCAGCCAGTCGTCTGCTTTCACAGCTGACTCCTACGAGCAGTACTTC. Protein sequence: CASQSSAFTADSYEQYF.

DNA for the CDR3: TGCAGTGCTAGAGATCCAGCCCATACTGAAGCTTTCTTT. This gives the protein CSARDPAHTEAFF. This rearrangement joins TRBV20-1 to TRBJ1-1; D unresolved. The germline V and J ends were trimmed by 0 bases and 5 bases, with 10 bases remaining between them. The CDR3 totals 13 residues. Germline V gene lookup returns CDR1 DFQATT and CDR2 SNEGSKA (reference sequence).

The rearrangement uses TRBV7-2 and TRBJ2-5, with 9 positions matching TRBD1. The J call may be faulty, since TRBJ2-1 better matches the DNA end. This CDR3 is built from 15 residues. CDR1 and CDR2 (germline): SGHTA, FQGNSA. The CDR3 nucleotides read TGTGCCAGCAGCGCGGGGACAGGGATTCTAGCTGAGCAGTTCTTC. This encodes CASSAGTGILAEQFF.

The V gene is TRBV4-3, the J gene TRBJ1-4; 7 positions agree with TRBD1. This CDR3 comprises 16 residues. Per the germline V gene, CDR1 is LGHNA and CDR2 is YSLEER. V was clipped by 2 bases and J by 6 bases; unmatched bases: 9. The CDR3 protein is CASSQRWDSAYEKLFF. CDR3 bases: TGCGCCAGCAGCCAAAGGTGGGACAGCGCGTATGAAAAACTGTTTTTT.

Comments on this clonotype: A read error may be the cause here, since a much bigger clone is one base away. The V gene is TRBV7-2, the J gene TRBJ2-5; D unresolved. Germline V gives CDR1 SGHTA, CDR2 FQGNSA. The CDR3 totals 14 residues. This chain's CDR3 is CASSLFTVQGTQYF. Written as DNA, the CDR3 is TGTGCCAGCAGCTTGTTCACAGTCCAAGGGACCCAGTACTTC.

This clonotype was recorded many times. The chain joins TRBV7-2 to TRBJ2-5; no clear D gene. CDR3 length equals 14 residues. V lost 1 base to trimming and J lost 5 bases, with 11 bases between them. Germline CDR1 reads SGHTA; CDR2 reads FQGNSA. This chain's CDR3 is CASSLDLGWETQYF. DNA of the CDR3: TGTGCCAGCAGCTTAGACCTGGGATGGGAGACCCAGTACTTC.

In the case of this clonotype: This may stem from a read error, because a much larger clone lies one nucleotide away. The rearrangement joins TRBV20-1 to TRBJ2-7, with TRBD1 matching 10 bases. Germline lookup yields CDR1 DFQATT and CDR2 SNEGSKA (reference sequence). The length of the CDR3 is 13 residues. The CDR3 DNA reads TGCAGTGCTAGAGGTGGGACAGGGGACGAGGAGTACTTC. Its protein product is CSARGGTGDEEYF.

This chain uses TRBV6-5 with TRBJ1-2, with 7 bases fitting TRBD1. The trim removed 5 bases at V and 3 bases at J, leaving 3 bases unmatched. This CDR3 region has 13 residues. From germline, CDR1 is MNHEY and CDR2 SVGAGI. This CDR3 is CASSDDRDYGYTF. The CDR3 DNA is TGTGCCAGCAGTGACGACAGGGACTATGGCTACACCTTC.

The V and J genes are TRBV6-5 and TRBJ2-7; D is ambiguous. Trimming removed 0 bases from V and 2 bases from J, with 11 bases in between. CDR3 size: 15 residues. Per germline, CDR1 MNHEY and CDR2 SVGAGI. The CDR3 DNA reads TGTGCCAGCAGTTACTCGGGCCCCGTCCCCTACGAGCAGTACTTC. This codes for CASSYSGPVPYEQYF.

The rearrangement uses TRBV20-1 and TRBJ2-5; 11 bases line up with TRBD2. CDR3 length: 13 amino acids. Germline CDR1 reads DFQATT; CDR2 reads SNEGSKA (reference sequence). Trimming cost V 6 bases and J 11 bases; bases outside gene matches: 11. CDR3: CSATHTSGRMQYF. CDR3 nucleotides: TGCAGTGCGACACACACTAGCGGGAGAATGCAGTACTTC.

The sample holds one count of this clonotype. The V call is TRBV20-1, the J call TRBJ1-1, with D uncertain. CDR1 DFQATT and CDR2 SNEGSKA come from the germline V gene (reference sequence). The CDR3 sequence is 14 residues long. Trimming took 2 bases from V and 1 from J, leaving 11 bases between them. This CDR3 is CSARQKRRNTEAFF. As DNA, the CDR3 is TGCAGTGCTAGACAAAAACGGCGGAACACTGAAGCTTTCTTT.

The rearrangement joins TRBV7-9 to TRBJ2-7, with 9 nucleotides matching TRBD1. Germline trimming cut 2 bases from V and 3 bases from J; bases unmatched to any gene: 5. The length of the CDR3 is 15 residues. CDR1 SEHNR and CDR2 FQNEAQ come from the germline V gene (reference sequence). CDR3 coding DNA: TGTGCCAGCAGCTTATACTGGGACAGGGACTACGAGCAGTACTTC. Encoded protein: CASSLYWDRDYEQYF.

V is TRBV2 and J is TRBJ1-4; 7 nucleotides agree with TRBD1. CDR1 is SNHLY and CDR2 is FYNNEI in the germline V gene. J gave up 8 bases and V 2 bases, and 8 bases lay outside the gene matches. This CDR3 comprises 15 residues. The CDR3 region is CASSETSGGSEKLFF. The CDR3 region has the DNA TGTGCCAGCAGTGAAACGTCAGGGGGTTCGGAAAAACTGTTTTTT.